Below, 30 T cell receptor beta chains from the same sample are listed, as sequenced in a study of Ad26.COV2.S vaccination and SARS-CoV-2 variants. The treatment is: roughly 18 received Ad26.COV2.S at low or high dose, single or two shots; about 5 received placebo; per-sample allocation not given. Sampling happened 63 days after the first vaccine or placebo injection. Produced via immunoSEQ multiplex PCR; TCRdb's table is partial and in-frame only. The sample yields over 350,000 clones, 88% seen once. The input for sequencing was peripheral blood, taken in a trial of Ad26.COV2.S vaccine versus placebo. All receptors come from a person between 18 and 59 years old who received the Ad26.COV2.S COVID-19 vaccine or a placebo.

The chain has TRBV7-6 and TRBJ2-3; 12 nucleotides line up with TRBD2. The V gene's germline CDR1 is SGHVS and CDR2 FNYEAQ. This CDR3 has 17 residues. The ends lost 5 bases at V and 6 bases at J; junction bases unmatched: 12. For the CDR3, the DNA is TGTGCCAGCAGCAGGGAAGCTAGCGGGGGGGCGGTGGATACGCAGTATTTT. It encodes CASSREASGGAVDTQYF. Filled out from reference TRBV7-6 and TRBJ2-3, the complete variable domain reads GAGVSQSPRYKVTKRGQDVALRCDPISGHVSLYWYRQALGQGPEFLTYFNYEAQQDKSGLPNDRFSAERPEGSISTLTIQRTEQRDSAMYRCASSREASGGAVDTQYFGPGTRLTVL.

In DNA, the CDR3 is TGTGCCAGCAGTGAAGGACAGATCTATGGCTACACCTTC. Its translation: CASSEGQIYGYTF. The V gene is TRBV6-1, the J gene TRBJ1-2, with D tentatively TRBD1 (5 bases). CDR3 size: 13 residues. CDR1 and CDR2 (germline): MNHNS, SASEGT. Trimming took off 1 base at V and 4 bases at J, with 7 bases between the two ends.

The CDR3 DNA reads as TGTGCCACCAGCAGAGATTCACTCGGGACAGGGGATAACAAAAACATTCAGTACTTC. Protein product: CATSRDSLGTGDNKNIQYF. The chain couples TRBV15 to TRBJ2-4; TRBD1 aligns across 10 bases. CDR3 length: 19 residues. Germline loops: CDR1 LNHNV, CDR2 YYDKDF (reference sequence). V trimming: 0 bases; J trimming: 3 bases; junction bases outside the gene matches: 11.

V gene TRBV6-1 combines with J gene TRBJ2-7; tentative D call: TRBD2 (5 bases). The germline V and J ends were trimmed by 2 bases and 5 bases, with 13 bases remaining between them. Germline V CDR1 and CDR2: MNHNS, SASEGT. This CDR3 is built from 14 residues. CDR3 in amino acids: CASSEQEAANEQYF. The CDR3 nucleotides are TGTGCCAGCAGTGAACAGGAGGCAGCCAACGAGCAGTACTTC.

V is TRBV10-3 and J is TRBJ2-1; the D is unclear. The germline gives CDR1 ENHRY, CDR2 SYGVKD. The CDR3 is made up of 12 amino acids. Deletions cut 6 bases from V and 8 bases from J, with 11 bases between. The CDR3 loop reads CAISELLDEQFF. The CDR3 DNA is TGTGCCATCAGCGAACTCCTGGATGAGCAGTTCTTC.

J is TRBJ1-6 and V is TRBV14, with unresolved D. Germline V CDR1 and CDR2: SGHDN, FVKESK. V was clipped by 0 bases and J by 16 bases, with 13 bases between them. This CDR3 has 13 amino acids. The CDR3: CASSQDREGVLHF. DNA of the CDR3: TGTGCCAGCAGCCAAGATCGGGAGGGAGTTCTCCACTTT.

The table lists this clone with a count of one. J is TRBJ2-4 and V is TRBV9, with 8 bases matching TRBD2. Trimming cost V 3 bases and J 2 bases; bases outside gene matches: 10. Germline CDR1 SGDLS, CDR2 YYNGEE. CDR3 size: 17 residues. CDR3 bases: TGTGCCAGCAGCGAGGGCTGGGCGGGGGGAACCAAAAACATTCAGTACTTC. It is translated as CASSEGWAGGTKNIQYF. Full variable domain (remainder filled in from reference TRBV9 and TRBJ2-4): DSGVTQTPKHLITATGQRVTLRCSPRSGDLSVYWYQQSLDQGLQFLIQYYNGEERAKGNILERFSAQQFPDLHSELNLSSLELGDSALYFCASSEGWAGGTKNIQYFGAGTRLSVL.

The chain couples TRBV7-6 to TRBJ1-4; D uncertain. V lost 2 bases, J lost 0 bases, and 1 base lay in between. CDR1 is SGHVS, CDR2 FNYEAQ, per germline. The CDR3 covers 13 residues. CDR3 protein: CASSLTTNEKLFF. CDR3 bases: TGTGCCAGCAGCTTAACAACTAATGAAAAACTGTTTTTT.

The CDR3 DNA sequence: TGCGCCAGCAGCCAAAACCTAATAGCCGCCGCCTACAATGAGCAGTTCTTC. This encodes CASSQNLIAAAYNEQFF. The chain links TRBV4-1 to TRBJ2-1; D gene unclear. CDR1 is MGHRA, CDR2 YSYEKL, per germline. The CDR3 extends over 17 amino acids. V was shortened by 2 bases and J by 2 bases, with 16 bases between the two germline ends.

The chain uses TRBV18 and TRBJ2-1; TRBD2 might be the D (5 bases). With 8 bases removed from V and 0 bases from J, the gap between germline ends came to 20 bases. Germline assignment: CDR1 KGHSH and CDR2 LQKENI. The CDR3 extends over 17 amino acids. This CDR3 reads CASLPRLKSGSYNEQFF. The CDR3 DNA is TGTGCCAGCCTACCCCGATTAAAAAGCGGCTCCTACAATGAGCAGTTCTTC.

Only a few counts were recorded for this clone. The V gene is TRBV7-2, the J gene TRBJ1-5; D uncertain. CDR1 and CDR2 from the germline V gene are SGHTA and FQGNSA. The germline V and J ends were trimmed by 2 bases and 7 bases, with 9 bases remaining between them. CDR3 length: 13 residues. The CDR3 is CASSLRAEQPQHF. The CDR3 DNA is TGTGCCAGCAGCTTAAGGGCCGAGCAGCCCCAGCATTTT.

This rearrangement joins TRBV7-9 to TRBJ1-2; 7 bases are shared with TRBD1. This CDR3 contains 16 residues. CDR1 is SEHNR, CDR2 FQNEAQ, per germline (reference sequence). J lost 3 bases, V lost 4 bases, and 11 bases had no gene match. In nucleotides, the CDR3 is TGTGCCAGCAGCTCAAAGAGGACAGGAAGCCACTATGGCTACACCTTC. Amino acid sequence: CASSSKRTGSHYGYTF.

The V gene is TRBV7-2, the J gene TRBJ2-5; tentatively, D is TRBD1 or TRBD2 (7 bases each). CDR3 length: 19 amino acids. Between the trimmed V and J ends, which lost 1 base and 1 base, there was a span of 22 bases. Germline assignment: CDR1 SGHTA and CDR2 FQGNSA. The CDR3 region is CASSLGSIYQGGSQETQYF. CDR3 DNA sequence: TGTGCCAGCAGCTTAGGGAGTATATATCAGGGGGGGAGCCAAGAGACCCAGTACTTC.

The chain recombines TRBV27 with TRBJ2-7; possibly TRBD1 for D (6 bases). With 4 bases removed from V and 3 bases from J, the gap between germline ends came to 10 bases. Germline V lookup: CDR1 MNHEY, CDR2 SMNVEV (reference sequence). CDR3 length: 13 residues. The CDR3 region is CASSSGQLYEQYF. CDR3 nucleotide sequence: TGTGCCAGCAGTTCTGGACAGCTCTACGAGCAGTACTTC.

The chain uses TRBV19 and TRBJ1-1; possibly TRBD1 for D (5 bases). The CDR3 is made up of 12 amino acids. V gave up 5 bases and J gave up 6 bases, with 10 bases separating them. Germline loops: CDR1 LNHDA, CDR2 SQIVND (reference sequence). The CDR3 region is CASSPWGSEAFF. In DNA form, the CDR3 reads TGTGCCAGTAGTCCGTGGGGGTCTGAAGCTTTCTTT.

The chain has TRBV19 and TRBJ2-5; 12 bases line up with TRBD1. The CDR3 has 20 amino acids. The V and J ends lost 1 base and 6 bases, in that order; junction bases with no gene match: 18. Germline values: CDR1 LNHDA, CDR2 SQIVND (reference sequence). The CDR3 DNA sequence: TGTGCCAGTAGTATAGCACGTAATTATGCCGGGACAGGGGGCGTGCAGACCCAGTACTTC. Translating gives CASSIARNYAGTGGVQTQYF.

This clone was recorded a few times. The same CDR3 arises from other DNA sequences in this sample as well. This chain joins TRBV4-1 and TRBJ2-5; TRBD2 aligns across 9 bases. The CDR3 sequence is 13 residues long. Unmatched junction bases numbered 2, after V lost 4 bases and J lost 5 bases. CDR1 and CDR2 (germline): MGHRA, YSYEKL. Written as DNA, the CDR3 is TGCGCCAGCAGCCTAACTAGCGGGGAGACCCAGTACTTC. This codes for CASSLTSGETQYF.

CDR3 in amino acids: CSAIRPTNEKLFF. The CDR3 DNA sequence: TGCAGCGCTATTCGACCTACTAATGAAAAACTGTTTTTT. The gene calls are TRBV29-1 and TRBJ1-4; unclear D gene. CDR1 SQVTM and CDR2 ANQGSEA come from the germline V gene. Trimming left V 7 bases short and J 2 bases short, with 11 bases between. The CDR3 covers 13 residues.

The chain combines TRBV2 with TRBJ2-6, with TRBD2 as a possible D gene (5 bases). Trimming left V 3 bases short and J 0 bases short, with 15 bases between. The CDR3 totals 18 residues. Germline V CDR1 and CDR2: SNHLY, FYNNEI. The CDR3 DNA reads TGTGCCAGCAGTGATCCAAACCCGGGGAGCTCTGGGGCCAACGTCCTGACTTTC. This encodes CASSDPNPGSSGANVLTF.

The rearrangement joins TRBV7-2 to TRBJ2-7, with 12 positions matching TRBD2. The junction had 3 bases not matched to a gene; V was cut back by 5 bases and J by 4 bases. Germline CDR1 reads SGHTA; CDR2 reads FQGNSA. The CDR3 loop spans 14 amino acids. CDR3 sequence: CASSRTSGEYEQYF. CDR3 nucleotides: TGTGCCAGCAGCCGGACTAGCGGGGAATACGAGCAGTACTTC.

The chain carries TRBV4-1 and TRBJ1-2; 7 bases match TRBD1. CDR3 size: 13 residues. Germline V CDR1 and CDR2: MGHRA, YSYEKL. The J segment lost 7 bases and the V segment lost 2 bases, leaving 4 bases of the junction unmatched. CDR3 in amino acids: CASSQYRGSGYTF. The DNA of the CDR3 is TGCGCCAGCAGCCAATACAGGGGATCTGGCTACACCTTC.

The J gene is TRBJ1-1, the V gene TRBV12-3 or TRBV12-4, with D possibly TRBD1 on 6 matching bases. This CDR3 has 13 amino acids. V lost 3 bases to trimming and J lost 7 bases, with 12 bases between them. CDR3: CASSFGGGGEAFF. For the CDR3, the DNA is TGTGCCAGCAGTTTCGGGGGAGGGGGTGAAGCTTTCTTT.

This clone showed up just a few times. The chain uses TRBV6-2 or TRBV6-3 and TRBJ1-1; D gene unclear. This CDR3 region has 13 residues. Germline CDR1 and CDR2: MNHEY and SVGEGT. Trimming took off 5 bases at V and 4 bases at J, with 11 bases between the two ends. CDR3 sequence: CASSLNSGTEAFF. The CDR3 bases are TGTGCCAGCAGTCTAAATAGCGGCACTGAAGCTTTCTTT.

The chain joins TRBV24-1 to TRBJ2-3; D tentatively fits TRBD1 or TRBD2 (7 bases each). CDR1 and CDR2 (germline): KGHDR, SFDVKD. The CDR3 is made up of 16 amino acids. The germline V and J ends were trimmed by 4 bases and 3 bases, with 16 bases remaining between them. The CDR3 is CATSEGGGGFTDTQYF. CDR3 in DNA: TGTGCCACCAGTGAAGGGGGCGGGGGTTTTACAGATACGCAGTATTTT.

V usage is TRBV5-1 and J usage is TRBJ1-2; the match to TRBD1 covers 12 bases. The CDR3 contains 16 residues. Germline V gives CDR1 SGHRS, CDR2 YFSETQ. V lost 5 bases to trimming and J lost 0 bases; unmatched junction nucleotides: 5. CDR3 DNA sequence: TGCGCCAGCAGATTCGGGACAGGGGGCCCTAACTATGGCTACACCTTC. Protein product: CASRFGTGGPNYGYTF.

The chain joins TRBV25-1 to TRBJ1-1, with 8 bases aligning to TRBD1. The V segment lost 2 bases and the J segment 8 bases; nucleotides outside the gene matches: 10. CDR1 MGHDK and CDR2 SYGVNS come from the germline V gene. This CDR3 region has 15 residues. CDR3 sequence: CASSESWDRQGEAFF. The DNA for the CDR3 is TGTGCCAGCAGTGAAAGTTGGGATCGACAGGGGGAAGCTTTCTTT. The full variable domain, in which reference TRBV25-1 and TRBJ1-1 provide the parts outside the CDR3, is EADIYQTPRYLVIGTGKKITLECSQTMGHDKMYWYQQDPGMELHLIHYSYGVNSTEKGDLSSESTVSRIRTEHFPLTLESARPSHTSQYLCASSESWDRQGEAFFGQGTRLTVV.

The chain joins TRBV4-1 to TRBJ1-5; D may be TRBD1 (5 bases). The CDR3 sequence is 14 residues long. Trimming pared 1 base from V and 4 bases from J, leaving 8 bases between. CDR1 and CDR2 (germline): MGHRA, YSYEKL. The CDR3 protein is CASSQVRGNQPQHF. Here the CDR3 DNA reads TGCGCCAGCAGCCAAGTTAGGGGAAATCAGCCCCAGCATTTT.

The V gene is TRBV19, the J gene TRBJ1-2; no clear D gene. Trimming took off 3 bases at V and 0 bases at J, with 8 bases between the two ends. Germline V gene data show CDR1 as LNHDA and CDR2 as SQIVND (reference sequence). The CDR3 totals 14 residues. The CDR3: CASSMSGSNYGYTF. DNA for the CDR3: TGTGCCAGTAGTATGTCAGGATCTAACTATGGCTACACCTTC.

The chain uses TRBV6-5 and TRBJ1-1, with D uncertain. V lost 6 bases and J 4 bases, leaving 12 bases between the germline ends. Germline CDR1 and CDR2: MNHEY and SVGAGI. The length of the CDR3 is 13 residues. The CDR3 nucleotides read TGTGCCAGCAGAGAGACGACGGGCACTGAAGCTTTCTTT. This codes for CASRETTGTEAFF.

The rearrangement links TRBV5-1 to TRBJ1-1; no firm D call. The CDR3 loop spans 13 amino acids. V gave up 1 base and J gave up 6 bases, with 10 bases separating them. Germline CDR1 SGHRS, CDR2 YFSETQ. The CDR3 DNA reads TGCGCCAGCAGCTTGCCCCCCTTTGCTGAAGCTTTCTTT. This codes for CASSLPPFAEAFF.